This T cell receptor beta chain was identified during a study of T cells in tuberculosis. Produced via immunoSEQ multiplex PCR; TCRdb's table is partial and in-frame only. The sample shows under 40,000 clones, roughly 94% of them seen only once. As for this clone: Its target is unknown.

The sample's time point: new active TB diagnosis, blood taken before or within 7 days of starting treatment. Each donor contributed about 100,000 T cells on average, unsorted. Points from the study as a whole: Active tuberculosis TCR-alpha repertoires lay closer to GMM-specific TCRs than IGRA-negative controls, suggesting clonal expansion.

Germline V CDR1 and CDR2: ENHRY, SYGVKD. The CDR3 totals 14 residues. The V end was cut by 3 bases, the J end by 1 base, with 6 bases between. The clonotype originates from an adult with tuberculosis. The sequences come from PBMCs, collected at tuberculosis diagnosis. The V and J genes are TRBV10-3 and TRBJ1-4, with D possibly matching TRBD1 (5 bases). CDR3 sequence (DNA): TGTGCCATCAGTGAAAGGGGAACTAATGAAAAACTGTTTTTT. Protein: CAISERGTNEKLFF.